The T cell receptor (beta chain) described here comes from a study of blood T cell repertoires in COVID-19. Study as a whole: Spain, Italy and the United States supplied samples that represented acute and convalescent COVID-19.

Some clones are missing from TCRdb's copy, which holds only in-frame ones; the method was immunoSEQ multiplex PCR. The sample consists of over 100,000 clones, about 78% of them appearing once. CDR1 is SGHVS and CDR2 is FQNEAQ in the germline V gene. This CDR3 has 16 amino acids. Germline trimming cut 4 bases from V and 4 bases from J; bases unmatched to any gene: 10. This chain links TRBV7-8 with TRBJ2-7; 10 nucleotides align to TRBD1. Sequencing was done on a sample of peripheral blood. The clonotype was recovered from a human donor in a cohort sampled during active or convalescent COVID-19. The CDR3 DNA sequence: TGTGCCAGCAGCTCCTTAACCGGGACAGGGGCGTACGAGCAGTACTTC. It codes for CASSSLTGTGAYEQYF.